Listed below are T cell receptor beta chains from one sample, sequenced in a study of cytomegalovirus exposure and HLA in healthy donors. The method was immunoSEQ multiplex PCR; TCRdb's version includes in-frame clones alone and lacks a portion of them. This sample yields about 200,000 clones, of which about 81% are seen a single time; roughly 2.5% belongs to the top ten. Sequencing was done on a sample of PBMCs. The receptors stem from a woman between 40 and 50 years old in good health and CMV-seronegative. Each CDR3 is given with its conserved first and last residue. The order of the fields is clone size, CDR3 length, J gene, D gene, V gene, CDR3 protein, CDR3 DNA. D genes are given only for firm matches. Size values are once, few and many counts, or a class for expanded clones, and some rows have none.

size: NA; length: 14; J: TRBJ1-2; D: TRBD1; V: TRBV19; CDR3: CASSRQGQDYGYTF; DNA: TGTGCCAGTAGTAGGCAGGGACAGGACTATGGCTACACCTTC
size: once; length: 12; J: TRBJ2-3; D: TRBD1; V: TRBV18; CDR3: CASSPQGQGIHF; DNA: TGTGCCAGCTCACCACAGGGACAGGGTATACATTTT
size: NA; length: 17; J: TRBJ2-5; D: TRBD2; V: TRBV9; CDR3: CASSEGGGGTTPLPQYF; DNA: TGTGCCAGCAGCGAGGGAGGAGGAGGGACTACCCCCTTGCCCCAGTACTTC
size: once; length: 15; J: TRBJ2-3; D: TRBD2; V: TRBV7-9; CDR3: CASNKGSGRVETQYF; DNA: TGTGCCAGTAACAAGGGGAGCGGGAGGGTAGAAACGCAGTATTTT
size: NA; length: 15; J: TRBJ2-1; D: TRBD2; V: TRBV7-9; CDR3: CASSFSGRVNNEQFF; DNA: TGTGCCAGCAGCTTTAGCGGGAGGGTGAACAATGAGCAGTTCTTC
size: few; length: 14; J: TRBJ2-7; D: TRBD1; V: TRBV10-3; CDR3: CAIRPGQGAGEQYF; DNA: TGTGCCATCAGGCCGGGACAGGGGGCTGGTGAGCAGTACTTC
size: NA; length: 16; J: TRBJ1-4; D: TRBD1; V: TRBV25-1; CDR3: CASSDPDKGADEKLFF; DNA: TGTGCCAGCAGTGACCCTGACAAGGGGGCGGATGAAAAACTGTTTTTT
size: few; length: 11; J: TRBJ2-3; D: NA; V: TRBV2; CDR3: CASSEQGTQYF; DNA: TGTGCCAGCAGTGAACAGGGTACGCAGTATTTT
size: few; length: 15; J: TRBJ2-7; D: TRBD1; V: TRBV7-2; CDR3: CASSLVGTGGHEQYF; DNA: TGTGCCAGCAGCTTAGTGGGGACAGGGGGTCACGAGCAGTACTTC
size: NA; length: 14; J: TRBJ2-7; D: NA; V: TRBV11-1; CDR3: CASSPGVVQHEQYF; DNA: TGTGCCAGCAGCCCAGGGGTGGTACAACACGAGCAGTACTTC
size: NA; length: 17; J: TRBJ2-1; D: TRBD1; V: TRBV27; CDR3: CASSLELPGQGVNEQFF; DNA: TGTGCCAGCAGTTTAGAATTACCGGGACAGGGGGTGAATGAGCAGTTCTTC
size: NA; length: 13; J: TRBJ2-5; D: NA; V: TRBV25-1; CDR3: CASSDYAQETQYF; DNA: TGTGCCAGCAGTGACTATGCCCAAGAGACCCAGTACTTC
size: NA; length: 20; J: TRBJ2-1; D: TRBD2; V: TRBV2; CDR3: CASRPLPGLAGGPSYNEQFF; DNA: TGTGCCAGCAGGCCCCTCCCGGGACTAGCGGGAGGGCCCTCCTACAATGAGCAGTTCTTC
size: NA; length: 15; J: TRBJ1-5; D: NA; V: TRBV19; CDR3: CASATGSGAHQPQHF; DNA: TGTGCCAGCGCCACAGGGAGTGGTGCCCATCAGCCCCAGCATTTT